A single sample is the source of the 27 T cell receptor beta chains below, sequenced in a study of CD8+ T cells in alopecia areata. In each case, RNA was isolated and then reverse transcribed into cDNA as the sequencing template. Sequenced by immunoSEQ multiplex PCR; TCRdb stores in-frame clones only, minus some. The table lists a few hundred thousand clones, around two fifths of them singletons. As for treatment: oral pan-JAK inhibitor, 5-10 mg twice daily. This material consisted of CD4+ T cells sorted from blood, taken at approximately week 30, from a patient treated with tofacitinib. These receptors all come from a human donor with alopecia areata.

This chain connects TRBV6-5 to TRBJ2-1, with D perhaps matching TRBD1 or TRBD2 (5 bases each). Trimming removed 4 bases from V and 6 bases from J, with 13 bases in between. The V gene's germline CDR1 is MNHEY and CDR2 SVGAGI. CDR3 length equals 14 residues. The CDR3 region has the DNA TGTGCCAGCAGTTGGACGGGGCTGGTCAATGAGCAGTTCTTC. As protein: CASSWTGLVNEQFF.

The chain uses TRBV5-8 and TRBJ1-5, with 9 bases identical to TRBD1. The CDR3 consists of 16 residues. The germline V gene encodes CDR1 SGHTS and CDR2 YDEGEE. Trimming took 4 bases from V and 9 from J; bases not matched to a gene: 14. The CDR3, as DNA: TGTGCCAGCAGCATTGGCCTGGACAGGGGAGAACCGCCCCAGCATTTT. It is translated as CASSIGLDRGEPPQHF.

The chain uses TRBV7-3 and TRBJ1-2, with TRBD1 matching over 7 bases. The ends lost 1 base at V and 5 bases at J; junction bases unmatched: 4. The CDR3 covers 14 residues. CDR1 and CDR2 from the germline V gene are SGHTA and FQGTGA. CDR3 DNA sequence: TGTGCCAGCAGCTTAAGCGGGACAGCTTATGGCTACACCTTC. Translation: CASSLSGTAYGYTF. The entire variable domain, with the rest obtained from reference TRBV7-3 and TRBJ1-2, is as follows: GAGVSQTPSNKVTEKGKYVELRCDPISGHTALYWYRQSLGQGPEFLIYFQGTGAADDSGLPNDRFFAVRPEGSVSTLKIQRTERGDSAVYLCASSLSGTAYGYTFGSGTRLTVV.

V and J are TRBV30 and TRBJ1-4, with D unclear. Germline CDR1 is GTSNPN and CDR2 is SVGIG (reference sequence). The CDR3 is 15 residues long. V was pared by 1 base and J by 3 bases, with 12 bases between. The CDR3: CAWSAPGAANEKLFF. The CDR3 DNA sequence: TGTGCCTGGAGTGCCCCGGGAGCGGCTAATGAAAAACTGTTTTTT.

The chain links TRBV7-9 to TRBJ1-1; D is ambiguous. The CDR3 sequence is 11 residues long. Germline loops: CDR1 SEHNR, CDR2 FQNEAQ (reference sequence). The V gene lost 7 bases and the J gene lost 8 bases, with 11 bases spanning the gap. CDR3 coding DNA: TGTGCCAGCACCAACTTTGGGGAAGCTTTCTTT. This encodes CASTNFGEAFF.

The rearrangement uses TRBV21-1 and TRBJ2-6. TRBV21-1 is tagged as a pseudogene. This CDR3 is 14 amino acids long. CDR3 region: CASSKDGGANVLTF. The CDR3 nucleotides read TGTGCCAGCAGCAAAGATGGTGGGGCCAACGTCCTGACTTTC.

CDR3 in DNA: TGTGCCGTCCGGGGGAGCGGGGGCCGGGATACGCAGTATTTT. Translating gives CAVRGSGGRDTQYF. The rearrangement links TRBV6-1 to TRBJ2-3; 8 positions agree with TRBD2. The V and J ends lost 11 bases and 6 bases, in that order; junction bases with no gene match: 13. This CDR3 has 14 amino acids. CDR1 is MNHNS, CDR2 SASEGT, per germline.

This clone was seen a few times. The rearrangement joins TRBV27 to TRBJ2-7; 7 nucleotides agree with TRBD2. J lost 11 bases, V lost 5 bases, and 15 bases had no gene match. Germline V lookup: CDR1 MNHEY, CDR2 SMNVEV (reference sequence). The CDR3 is made up of 14 amino acids. CDR3 in amino acids: CASSVHPSGGVEYF. The CDR3 DNA reads TGTGCCAGCAGTGTGCACCCTAGCGGAGGTGTAGAGTACTTC.

The V and J genes are TRBV5-1 and TRBJ2-3; 8 nucleotides line up with TRBD1. Per germline, CDR1 SGHRS and CDR2 YFSETQ. The V and J ends lost 4 bases and 2 bases, in that order; junction bases with no gene match: 6. The CDR3 covers 15 residues. The CDR3, as DNA: TGCGCCAGCAGCGGCGGACAGGGAAACACAGATACGCAGTATTTT. It codes for CASSGGQGNTDTQYF.

The chain carries TRBV29-1 and TRBJ1-2, with TRBD1 matching 7 bases. Germline values: CDR1 SQVTM, CDR2 ANQGSEA. Trimming cost V 6 bases and J 1 base; bases outside gene matches: 5. The CDR3 runs 13 residues. The CDR3 sequence: CSVRDSHNYGYTF. The CDR3 coding sequence is TGCAGCGTCCGGGACAGCCATAACTATGGCTACACCTTC.

V gene TRBV11-2 combines with J gene TRBJ1-1; 7 bases fit TRBD1. V was clipped by 6 bases and J by 4 bases; unmatched bases: 5. Per germline, CDR1 SGHAT and CDR2 FQNNGV. The CDR3 length is 13 residues. The CDR3 loop reads CASRGTGATEAFF. DNA for the CDR3: TGTGCCAGCAGGGGTACAGGGGCCACTGAAGCTTTCTTT.

The gene calls are TRBV15 and TRBJ1-2; perhaps TRBD1 as D (5 bases). The ends were cut back, 4 bases at V and 3 bases at J, with 9 bases in the middle. CDR3 length: 13 amino acids. In germline, CDR1 is LNHNV, CDR2 YYDKDF (reference sequence). The CDR3 loop reads CATSKTADYGYTF. CDR3 sequence (DNA): TGTGCCACCAGCAAGACAGCCGACTATGGCTACACCTTC.

The chain links TRBV6-5 to TRBJ2-7; D call uncertain. Between the trimmed V and J ends, which lost 6 bases and 2 bases, there was a span of 14 bases. Germline loops: CDR1 MNHEY, CDR2 SVGAGI. This CDR3 region has 14 residues. The CDR3 region is CASRTLIPPYEQYF. CDR3 in DNA: TGTGCCAGCAGGACACTCATCCCGCCCTACGAGCAGTACTTC.

In this sample, this clone turned up a few times. The V and J genes are TRBV29-1 and TRBJ1-2; no clear D. The CDR3 length is 11 residues. CDR1 SQVTM and CDR2 ANQGSEA come from the germline V gene. Trimming took off 3 bases at V and 7 bases at J, with 9 bases between the two ends. CDR3 coding DNA: TGCAGCGTTGATGCTCGGGTTGGCTACACCTTC. This sequence encodes CSVDARVGYTF.

V and J are TRBV2 and TRBJ1-1; TRBD1 is a possible D gene (6 bases). The CDR3 has 12 amino acids. The V end was cut by 4 bases, the J end by 5 bases, with 8 bases between. Germline V gene sequence: CDR1 SNHLY, CDR2 FYNNEI. DNA of the CDR3: TGTGCCAGCAGTGTACAGGGAACTGAAGCTTTCTTT. Translation gives CASSVQGTEAFF.

This clone was recorded a few times. The CDR3 region is CASSLDWLATSSYNEQFF. CDR3 DNA: TGTGCCAGCAGCTTAGATTGGTTAGCGACCAGCTCCTACAATGAGCAGTTCTTC. The chain links TRBV11-2 to TRBJ2-1; D is possibly TRBD2 (5 bases). V was clipped by 0 bases and J by 0 bases, with 15 bases between them. Germline V lookup: CDR1 SGHAT, CDR2 FQNNGV. CDR3 length equals 18 residues.

The chain carries TRBV6-5 and TRBJ2-1; TRBD1 matches at 10 bases. Germline V gene lookup returns CDR1 MNHEY and CDR2 SVGAGI. This CDR3 region has 15 residues. Trimming took 4 bases from V and 6 from J; bases not matched to a gene: 6. This chain's CDR3 is CASSFGTGVSNEQFF. The CDR3 DNA reads TGTGCCAGCAGTTTCGGGACAGGGGTATCCAATGAGCAGTTCTTC.

The CDR3 nucleotides read TGTGCCAGCACCCAACAGGGATGGACTGAAGCTTTCTTT. Amino acids: CASTQQGWTEAFF. The V and J genes are TRBV11-1 and TRBJ1-1; a possible D gene is TRBD1 (6 bases). The CDR3 loop spans 13 amino acids. CDR1 SGHAT and CDR2 FQDESV come from the germline V gene (reference sequence). V lost 7 bases and J lost 5, with 14 bases in between.

This chain uses TRBV5-1 with TRBJ2-3; D remains ambiguous. This CDR3 has 13 amino acids. CDR1 and CDR2 from the germline V gene are SGHRS and YFSETQ. Trimming left V 8 bases short and J 0 bases short, with 10 bases between. The CDR3 loop reads CASKTSSTDTQYF. The CDR3 DNA follows: TGCGCCAGTAAAACCTCCAGCACAGATACGCAGTATTTT.

CDR3: CASRASGGEQYF. The DNA of the CDR3 is TGTGCCAGCCGGGCTAGCGGGGGCGAGCAGTACTTC. The V gene is TRBV6-1, the J gene TRBJ2-7, with 10 bases that match TRBD2. Per the germline V gene, CDR1 is MNHNS and CDR2 is SASEGT. V lost 8 bases, J lost 6 bases, and 4 bases stayed unmatched. The CDR3 covers 12 residues.

This clone was seen only a few times. The chain combines TRBV29-1 with TRBJ2-1; 7 bases are a match to TRBD1. The V segment lost 3 bases and the J segment 6 bases; nucleotides outside the gene matches: 8. Germline V lookup: CDR1 SQVTM, CDR2 ANQGSEA. The CDR3 totals 14 residues. The DNA of the CDR3 is TGCAGCGTTGACGGGACAGTGGGGTCCAATGAGCAGTTCTTC. Translating it yields CSVDGTVGSNEQFF.

The table lists this clone with a few counts. The V and J genes are TRBV10-3 and TRBJ2-7; D is uncertain. Germline lookup yields CDR1 ENHRY and CDR2 SYGVKD. Between the trimmed V and J ends, which lost 2 bases and 5 bases, there was a span of 10 bases. The CDR3 sequence is 13 residues long. Here the CDR3 DNA reads TGTGCCATCAGTGAGCCGGCGATGAACGAGCAGTACTTC. It is translated as CAISEPAMNEQYF.

This chain joins TRBV5-1 and TRBJ2-7; 9 bases align to TRBD1. V was clipped by 0 bases and J by 4 bases; unmatched bases: 5. The germline V gene encodes CDR1 SGHRS and CDR2 YFSETQ. CDR3 size: 15 residues. CDR3 DNA sequence: TGCGCCAGCAGCTTGGTGGACAGGGGCGGGTACGAGCAGTACTTC. Protein sequence: CASSLVDRGGYEQYF.

This chain links TRBV6-1 with TRBJ2-3; TRBD2 agrees at 7 bases. The CDR3 covers 14 residues. The V and J ends lost 6 bases and 5 bases, in that order; junction bases with no gene match: 8. Germline values: CDR1 MNHNS, CDR2 SASEGT. CDR3 sequence: CASSGTMSVDTQYF. The CDR3 nucleotides are TGTGCCAGCAGCGGGACTATGAGTGTAGATACGCAGTATTTT.

The rearrangement joins TRBV30 to TRBJ2-2; 14 bases match TRBD2. The CDR3 covers 19 residues. Per the germline V gene, CDR1 is GTSNPN and CDR2 is SVGIG (reference sequence). After removal of 2 bases from V and 1 base from J, the junction contained 9 bases not matched to a gene. The CDR3 nucleotides are TGTGCCTGGAGTTCAGGGACTAGCGGGAGTTTCTGGAACACCGGGGAGCTGTTTTTT. Translated: CAWSSGTSGSFWNTGELFF.

This clone was recorded a few times. The same CDR3 is also encoded by other DNA sequences in this sample. The rearrangement joins TRBV18 to TRBJ1-1; D remains ambiguous. Germline V CDR1 and CDR2: KGHSH, LQKENI. The CDR3 is made up of 12 amino acids. V was pared by 4 bases and J by 5 bases, with 8 bases between. CDR3: CASSREGTEAFF. Here the CDR3 DNA reads TGTGCCAGCTCACGTGAGGGAACTGAAGCTTTCTTT.

The table lists this clone with a few counts. J is TRBJ1-6 and V is TRBV4-1; a possible D gene is TRBD1 (5 bases). The CDR3 is made up of 15 amino acids. CDR1 and CDR2 from the germline V gene are MGHRA and YSYEKL. Trimming removed 0 bases at V and 10 bases at J, with 13 bases between. CDR3 DNA: TGCGCCAGCAGCCAAGATGGGGCCTCCAGATCACCCCTCCACTTT. Encoded protein: CASSQDGASRSPLHF.